The 13 T cell receptor beta chains presented below share a single source sample, sequenced in a study of response to subunit inactivated influenza vaccine. MiXCR was run by TCRdb on the RT-PCR reads, yielding one entry per CDR3 protein. Found here are around 480,000 distinct CDR3 sequences, 15% to 20% of them singletons; the top ten hold 3%. The material sequenced was CD4+ T cells sorted from PBMCs, taken roughly 24 months after vaccination. These receptor sequences come from a man between 50 and 69 years old who received an inactivated influenza vaccine.

The chain combines TRBV20-1 with TRBJ2-5; 9 bases agree with TRBD2. CDR1 and CDR2 (germline): DFQATT, SNEGSKA (reference sequence). The V gene end was trimmed by 3 bases and the J gene end by 0 bases; junction bases not matched to a gene: 5. The CDR3 extends over 15 amino acids. CDR3 bases: TGCAGTGCTAGGGGTCTAGCGGGGTACCAAGAGACCCAGTACTTC. Protein product: CSARGLAGYQETQYF.

The V and J genes are TRBV9 and TRBJ1-4; perhaps TRBD1 as D (5 bases). Trimming cost V 3 bases and J 4 bases, with 16 bases left between them. CDR1 is SGDLS and CDR2 is YYNGEE in the germline V gene. The length of the CDR3 is 16 residues. The CDR3 protein is CASSAGHLSGNEKLFF. CDR3 DNA sequence: TGTGCCAGCAGCGCTGGACACCTCTCGGGTAATGAAAAACTGTTTTTT.

A few counts support this clonotype. The V call is TRBV9, the J call TRBJ2-1; no clear D gene. Per germline, CDR1 SGDLS and CDR2 YYNGEE. V shed 0 bases and J shed 5 bases, with 15 bases lying between them. The CDR3 sequence is 16 residues long. DNA for the CDR3: TGTGCCAGCAGCGTAGCGCCCCAGACTGTTCACAATGAGCAGTTCTTC. Translating it yields CASSVAPQTVHNEQFF.

This chain connects TRBV24-1 to TRBJ2-7; maybe TRBD1 (6 bases). V was shortened by 4 bases and J by 2 bases, with 14 bases between the two germline ends. The germline gives CDR1 KGHDR, CDR2 SFDVKD. This CDR3 comprises 15 residues. The CDR3 sequence: CATSDPTGNTYEQYF. Written as DNA, the CDR3 is TGTGCCACCAGTGACCCGACAGGAAACACCTACGAGCAGTACTTC.

The chain recombines TRBV12-3 or TRBV12-4 with TRBJ1-2; D gene unclear. V lost 3 bases to trimming and J lost 8 bases, with 10 bases between them. This CDR3 has 12 amino acids. DNA of the CDR3: TGTGCCAGCAGTTTTACCACGCGGGGCTACACCTTC. Encoded protein: CASSFTTRGYTF.

CDR3 residues: CASSLVGQGPDTQYF. The CDR3, as DNA: TGCGCCAGCAGCTTGGTGGGACAGGGTCCAGATACGCAGTATTTT. The chain employs TRBV5-1 and TRBJ2-3; 9 nucleotides agree with TRBD1. CDR3 length: 15 residues. Trimming cost V 0 bases and J 4 bases; bases outside gene matches: 3. Per the germline V gene, CDR1 is SGHRS and CDR2 is YFSETQ.

J is TRBJ2-3 and V is TRBV14; D is uncertain. This CDR3 is 13 amino acids long. Per the germline V gene, CDR1 is SGHDN and CDR2 is FVKESK. The germline V and J ends were trimmed by 1 base and 5 bases, with 7 bases remaining between them. The CDR3 nucleotides are TGTGCCAGCAGCCAAGGATCCTTAGATACGCAGTATTTT. Protein sequence: CASSQGSLDTQYF.

This chain joins TRBV7-8 and TRBJ2-1; 8 bases are shared with TRBD1. After removal of 5 bases from V and 5 bases from J, the junction contained 8 bases not matched to a gene. The CDR3 is 15 amino acids. CDR1 is SGHVS, CDR2 FQNEAQ, per germline. The CDR3 DNA reads as TGTGCCAGCAGCCAGGCGACAGGGGCCAACAATGAGCAGTTCTTC. Translating gives CASSQATGANNEQFF.

The chain couples TRBV7-9 to TRBJ1-4, with a tentative D call TRBD1 (5 bases). In germline, CDR1 is SEHNR, CDR2 FQNEAQ (reference sequence). Trimming took 5 bases from V and 5 from J, leaving 15 bases between them. The CDR3 has 15 residues. CDR3 region: CASSQHRAGNEKLFF. CDR3 DNA sequence: TGTGCCAGCAGCCAACATAGGGCAGGGAATGAAAAACTGTTTTTT.

The rearrangement links TRBV6-1 to TRBJ2-2; TRBD1 agrees at 10 bases. This CDR3 has 16 amino acids. From germline, CDR1 is MNHNS and CDR2 SASEGT. J was trimmed by 7 bases and V by 4 bases; bases with no gene match: 9. The CDR3 sequence is CASSARDRGISGELFF. As DNA, the CDR3 is TGTGCCAGCAGTGCCCGGGACAGGGGAATCAGCGGGGAGCTGTTTTTT.

The chain links TRBV25-1 to TRBJ1-1; maybe TRBD1 (6 bases). This CDR3 spans 14 amino acids. V was clipped by 5 bases and J by 1 base, with 11 bases between them. The germline gives CDR1 MGHDK, CDR2 SYGVNS. The DNA for the CDR3 is TGTGCCAGCAGTATACAGGGAGGGAACACTGAAGCTTTCTTT. It codes for CASSIQGGNTEAFF.

The table lists this clonotype with a few counts. The V gene is TRBV5-4, the J gene TRBJ1-1; D is uncertain. The germline V gene encodes CDR1 SGHNT and CDR2 YYREEE (reference sequence). V was pared by 0 bases and J by 6 bases, with 15 bases between. The CDR3 consists of 15 residues. CDR3 in DNA: TGTGCCAGCAGCTTGGCCGTGACGGGCGGGGCTGAAGCTTTCTTT. This sequence encodes CASSLAVTGGAEAFF.

This clonotype was observed once. J is TRBJ2-5 and V is TRBV7-6; D gene uncertain. This CDR3 has 14 amino acids. The germline V gene has CDR1 SGHVS and CDR2 FNYEAQ. The V end was cut by 5 bases, the J end by 1 base, with 11 bases between. In DNA form, the CDR3 reads TGTGCCAGCAGCCCCTGGGGAAGCCAAGAGACCCAGTACTTC. Translating gives CASSPWGSQETQYF.